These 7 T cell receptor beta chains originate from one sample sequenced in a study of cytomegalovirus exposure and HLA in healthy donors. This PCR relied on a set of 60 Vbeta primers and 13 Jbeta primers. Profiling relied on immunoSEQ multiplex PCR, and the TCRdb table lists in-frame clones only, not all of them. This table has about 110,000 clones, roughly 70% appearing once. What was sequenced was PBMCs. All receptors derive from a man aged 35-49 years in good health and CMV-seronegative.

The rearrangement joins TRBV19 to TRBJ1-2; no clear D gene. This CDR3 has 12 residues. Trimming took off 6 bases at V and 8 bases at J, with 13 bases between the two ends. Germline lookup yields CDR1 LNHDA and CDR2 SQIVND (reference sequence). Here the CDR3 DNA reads TGTGCCAGTAGCGAGGGTGAATTCGGCTACACCTTC. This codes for CASSEGEFGYTF.

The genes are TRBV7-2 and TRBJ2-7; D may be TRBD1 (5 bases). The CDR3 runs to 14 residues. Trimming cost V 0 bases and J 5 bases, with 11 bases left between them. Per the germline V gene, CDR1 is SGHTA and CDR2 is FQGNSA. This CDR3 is CASSLAPGLNEQYF. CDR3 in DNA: TGTGCCAGCAGCTTAGCGCCAGGGCTGAACGAGCAGTACTTC.

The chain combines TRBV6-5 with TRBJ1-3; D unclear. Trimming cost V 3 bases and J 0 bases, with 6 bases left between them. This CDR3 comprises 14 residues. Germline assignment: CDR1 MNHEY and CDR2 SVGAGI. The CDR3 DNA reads TGTGCCAGCAGTTATGGGAGCTCTGGAAACACCATATATTTT. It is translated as CASSYGSSGNTIYF.

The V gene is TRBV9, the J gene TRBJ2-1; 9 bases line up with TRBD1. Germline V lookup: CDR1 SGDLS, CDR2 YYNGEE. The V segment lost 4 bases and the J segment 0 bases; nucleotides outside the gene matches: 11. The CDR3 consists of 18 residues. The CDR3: CASSPRPPGQGSYNEQFF. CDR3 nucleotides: TGTGCCAGCAGCCCCCGACCTCCGGGACAGGGCTCCTACAATGAGCAGTTCTTC.

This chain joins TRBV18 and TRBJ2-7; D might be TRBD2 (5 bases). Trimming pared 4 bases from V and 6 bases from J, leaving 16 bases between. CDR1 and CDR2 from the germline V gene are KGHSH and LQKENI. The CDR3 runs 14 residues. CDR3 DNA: TGTGCCAGCTCACACACGGATGGCGGGCGCGAGCAGTACTTC. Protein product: CASSHTDGGREQYF. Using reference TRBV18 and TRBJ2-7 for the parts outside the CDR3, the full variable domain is NAGVMQNPRHLVRRRGQEARLRCSPMKGHSHVYWYRQLPEEGLKFMVYLQKENIIDESGMPKERFSAEFPKEGPSILRIQQVVRGDSAAYFCASSHTDGGREQYFGPGTRLTVT.

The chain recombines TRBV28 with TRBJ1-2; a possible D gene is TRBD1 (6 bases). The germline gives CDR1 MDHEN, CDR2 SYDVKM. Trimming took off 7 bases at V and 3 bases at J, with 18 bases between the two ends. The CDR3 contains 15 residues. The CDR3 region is CASTIGGEGDYGYTF. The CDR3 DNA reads TGTGCCAGCACCATCGGTGGAGAGGGGGACTATGGCTACACCTTC.

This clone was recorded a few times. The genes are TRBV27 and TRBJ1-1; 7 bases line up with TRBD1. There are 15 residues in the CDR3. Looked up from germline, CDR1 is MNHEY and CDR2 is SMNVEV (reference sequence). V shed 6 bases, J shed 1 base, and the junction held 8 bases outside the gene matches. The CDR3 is CASSFRGSGNTEAFF. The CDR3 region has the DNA TGTGCCAGCAGCTTCAGGGGGTCTGGGAACACTGAAGCTTTCTTT.